This T cell receptor beta chain stems from a study of blood T cell repertoires in COVID-19. Study at large: Specimens from acute and convalescent COVID-19 originated in the United States, Italy and Spain. T cells, B-cell-depleted T cells, or PBMCs supplied cDNA or gDNA.

As processed by the authors: Nucleated cell counts were estimated from reference gene primer amplification. Clones were sequenced by immunoSEQ multiplex PCR, and TCRdb holds only the in-frame ones, with some missing. V and J calls and clone size are copied from that table; D and trimming were computed from the DNA. The sample comprises some 50,000 clones, roughly nine tenths of which are singletons, and just under 6.5% rests with the top ten. The CDR3 is 16 amino acids. Trimming at V came to 1 base and at J to 4 bases, leaving 7 bases not matched to a gene. CDR1 LGHDT and CDR2 YNNKEL come from the germline V gene (reference sequence).

The chain carries TRBV3-1 (or the pseudogene TRBV3-2) and TRBJ1-1; 9 positions agree with TRBD1. The sequenced sample was peripheral blood. The source is a man between 65 and 79 years old with active COVID-19. The CDR3 reads CASSQGGTGLFTEAFF. CDR3 DNA sequence: TGTGCCAGCAGCCAAGGAGGGACAGGGCTTTTCACTGAAGCTTTCTTT.